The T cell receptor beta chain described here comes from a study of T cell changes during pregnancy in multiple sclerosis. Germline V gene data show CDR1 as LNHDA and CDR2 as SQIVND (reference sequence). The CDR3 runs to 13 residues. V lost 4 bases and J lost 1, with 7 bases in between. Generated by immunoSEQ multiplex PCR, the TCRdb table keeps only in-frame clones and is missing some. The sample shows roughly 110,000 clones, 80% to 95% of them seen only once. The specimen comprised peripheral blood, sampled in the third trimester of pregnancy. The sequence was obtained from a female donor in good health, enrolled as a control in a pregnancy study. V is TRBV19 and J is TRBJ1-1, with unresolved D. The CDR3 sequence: CASSTRQNTEAFF. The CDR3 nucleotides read TGTGCCAGTAGTACTAGGCAGAACACTGAAGCTTTCTTT. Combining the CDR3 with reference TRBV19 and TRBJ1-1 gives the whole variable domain DGGITQSPKYLFRKEGQNVTLSCEQNLNHDAMYWYRQDPGQGLRLIYYSQIVNDFQKGDIAEGYSVSREKKESFPLTVTSAQKNPTAFYLCASSTRQNTEAFFGQGTRLTVV.